This is a list of T cell receptor beta chains from one sample in a study of cytotoxic CD8 clonotypes in ibrutinib-treated CLL. Generated by immunoSEQ multiplex PCR, the TCRdb table keeps only in-frame clones and is missing some. Here the sample spans approximately 100,000 clones, almost 80% being singletons. Sequenced material: PBMCs, taken after 12 months of ibrutinib treatment. The receptor set was obtained from a human donor with chronic lymphocytic leukemia. The CDR3 runs from the conserved cysteine through the conserved F or W. The D gene is left open where the match is weak. Size is omitted from some rows. Given values are once, few, many or a class for expanded clones.

D	V	J	size	DNA	CDR3
-	TRBV10-1	TRBJ2-5	-	TGCGCCAGCAGTGTAAGCGGTGGTGGGACCCAGTACTTC	CASSVSGGGTQYF
-	TRBV7-9	TRBJ2-7	many	TGTGCCAGCAGCTTATTTGGGGACGGCGAGCAGTACTTC	CASSLFGDGEQYF
-	TRBV7-9	TRBJ2-2	-	TGTGCCAGCAGCTTAGAATTCCACACCGGGGAGCTGTTTTTT	CASSLEFHTGELFF
TRBD1	TRBV7-2	TRBJ2-7	-	TGTGCCAGCAGCCTACAATCCGGGACAGGGGCCTCCTACGAGCAGTACTTC	CASSLQSGTGASYEQYF
-	TRBV9	TRBJ2-1	-	TGTGCCAGCAGCGTAGACGGATGGCTCGACGAGCAGTTCTTC	CASSVDGWLDEQFF
-	TRBV28	TRBJ2-1	-	TGTGCCAGCAGTTTCTCCGGTCCCGGGCGGGGGCCCTACAATGAGCAGTTCTTC	CASSFSGPGRGPYNEQFF
-	TRBV30	TRBJ2-6	-	TGTGCCTGGAGTGTAGGTCGGCTTTCTGGGGCCAACGTCCTGACTTTC	CAWSVGRLSGANVLTF
-	TRBV25-1	TRBJ2-7	-	TGTGCCAGCAGTGAATTAGACGGGGGGACAAACAAGATCTACGAGCAGTACTTC	CASSELDGGTNKIYEQYF
-	TRBV5-1	TRBJ1-1	-	TGCGCCAGCAGCTTCCTCGACAGGAACACTGAAGCTTTCTTT	CASSFLDRNTEAFF
-	TRBV6-5	TRBJ1-1	once	TGTGCCAGCAGTTACTCGACGGGGATCACTGAAGCTTTCTTT	CASSYSTGITEAFF
-	TRBV7-3	TRBJ2-1	-	TGTGCCAGCAGCTTATCGGGTTTGAATGAGCAGTTCTTC	CASSLSGLNEQFF
TRBD2	TRBV19	TRBJ2-7	-	TGTGCCAGTAGTATCCACGGGACTAGCGACTACGAGCAGTACTTC	CASSIHGTSDYEQYF
-	TRBV18	TRBJ1-5	-	TGTGCCAGCTCACCACAAAACAGGAGGGACCAGCATTTT	CASSPQNRRDQHF
TRBD1	TRBV18	TRBJ2-5	-	TGTGCCAGCTCACCACCAAGGACAGGGGTAGGAGAGACCCAGTACTTC	CASSPPRTGVGETQYF
-	TRBV6-6	TRBJ2-1	-	TGTGCCAGCAGTTACTCGAGATTTCCGGGTGAGCAGTTCTTC	CASSYSRFPGEQFF
TRBD2	TRBV19	TRBJ2-1	-	TGTGCCAGTAGTATCGGGGGGGCGGTGAATGAGCAGTTCTTC	CASSIGGAVNEQFF
TRBD1	TRBV5-1	TRBJ1-6	-	TGCGCCAGCAGCTTGGGACAGGGAGATTCACCCCTCCACTTT	CASSLGQGDSPLHF
-	TRBV7-9	TRBJ1-5	few	TGTGCCAGCAGCAGGACCGCTGATCAGCCCCAGCATTTT	CASSRTADQPQHF
-	TRBV30	TRBJ2-2	few	TGTGCCTGGAGTGTACTAATTGACACCGGGGAGCTGTTTTTT	CAWSVLIDTGELFF
TRBD1	TRBV11-3	TRBJ2-3	once	TGTGCCAGCAGACCTATTAGTCGGGACAGGGGATCGGATACGCAGTATTTT	CASRPISRDRGSDTQYF